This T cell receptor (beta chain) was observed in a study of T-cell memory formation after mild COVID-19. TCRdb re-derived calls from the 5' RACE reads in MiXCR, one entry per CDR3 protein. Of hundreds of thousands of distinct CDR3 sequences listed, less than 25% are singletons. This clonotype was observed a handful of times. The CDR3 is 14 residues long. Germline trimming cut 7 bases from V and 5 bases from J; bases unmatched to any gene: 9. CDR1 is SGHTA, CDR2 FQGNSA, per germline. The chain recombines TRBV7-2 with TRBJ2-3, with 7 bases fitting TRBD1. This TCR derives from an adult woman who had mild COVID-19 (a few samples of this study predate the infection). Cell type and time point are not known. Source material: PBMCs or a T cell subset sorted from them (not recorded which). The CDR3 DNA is TGTGCCAGCAACCTGGACAGGTTTAAAGATACGCAGTATTTT. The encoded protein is CASNLDRFKDTQYF.